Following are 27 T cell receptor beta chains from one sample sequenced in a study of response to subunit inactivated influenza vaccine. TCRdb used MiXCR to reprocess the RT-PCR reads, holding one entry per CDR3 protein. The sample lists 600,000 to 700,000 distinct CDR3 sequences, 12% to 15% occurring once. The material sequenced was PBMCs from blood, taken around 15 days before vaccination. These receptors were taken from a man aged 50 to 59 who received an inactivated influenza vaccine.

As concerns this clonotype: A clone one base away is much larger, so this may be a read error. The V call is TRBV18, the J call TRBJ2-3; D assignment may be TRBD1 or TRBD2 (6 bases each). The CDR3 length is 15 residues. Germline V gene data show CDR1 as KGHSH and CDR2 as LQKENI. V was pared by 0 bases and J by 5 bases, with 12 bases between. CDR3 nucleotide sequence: TGTGCCAGCTCACCACCGGGGGGCGGCCGAGATACGCAGTATTTT. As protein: CASSPPGGGRDTQYF. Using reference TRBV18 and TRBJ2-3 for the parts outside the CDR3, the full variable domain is NAGVMQNPRHLVRRRGQEARLRCSPMKGHSHVYWYRQLPEEGLKFMVYLQKENIIDESGMPKERFSAEFPKEGPSILRIQQVVRGDSAAYFCASSPPGGGRDTQYFGPGTRLTVL.

The CDR3 DNA reads as TGCGCCAGCAGCTTGAGGCAGGATAACCCTGGCTACACCTTC. Its protein is CASSLRQDNPGYTF. The gene calls are TRBV5-1 and TRBJ1-2, with D uncertain. V lost 1 base, J lost 7 bases, and 14 bases lay in between. This CDR3 has 14 residues. Germline lookup yields CDR1 SGHRS and CDR2 YFSETQ.

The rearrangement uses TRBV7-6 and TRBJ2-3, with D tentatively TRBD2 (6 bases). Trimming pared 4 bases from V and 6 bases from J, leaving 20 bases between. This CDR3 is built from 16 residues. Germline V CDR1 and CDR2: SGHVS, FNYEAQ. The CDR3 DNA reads TGTGCCAGCAGCTCGTTAGGGGCGGGGCGACGGGATACGCAGTATTTT. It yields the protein CASSSLGAGRRDTQYF.

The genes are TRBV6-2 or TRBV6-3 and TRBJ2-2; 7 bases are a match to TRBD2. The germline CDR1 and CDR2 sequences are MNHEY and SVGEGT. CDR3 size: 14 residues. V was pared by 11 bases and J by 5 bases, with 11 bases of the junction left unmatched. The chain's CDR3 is CAAGVAGYTGELFF. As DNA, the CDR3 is TGTGCCGCCGGTGTAGCGGGCTATACCGGGGAGCTGTTTTTT.

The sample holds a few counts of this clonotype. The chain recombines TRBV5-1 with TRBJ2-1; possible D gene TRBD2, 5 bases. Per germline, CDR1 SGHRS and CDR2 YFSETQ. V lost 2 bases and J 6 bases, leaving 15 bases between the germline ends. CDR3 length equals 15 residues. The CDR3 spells CASSLADWRVNEQFF. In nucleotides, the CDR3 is TGCGCCAGCAGCTTAGCGGATTGGCGGGTCAATGAGCAGTTCTTC.

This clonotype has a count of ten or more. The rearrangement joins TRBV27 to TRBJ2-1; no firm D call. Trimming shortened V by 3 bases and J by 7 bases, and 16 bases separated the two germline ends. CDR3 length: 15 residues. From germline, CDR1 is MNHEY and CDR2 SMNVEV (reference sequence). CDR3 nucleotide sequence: TGTGCCAGCAGTTTCGGTTGGGTAGGGTTGAATGAGCAGTTCTTC. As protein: CASSFGWVGLNEQFF.

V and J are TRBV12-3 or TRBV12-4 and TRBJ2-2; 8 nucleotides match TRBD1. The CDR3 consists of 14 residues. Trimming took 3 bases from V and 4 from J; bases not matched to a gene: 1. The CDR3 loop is CASSLDRATGELFF. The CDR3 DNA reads TGTGCCAGCAGTTTGGACAGGGCCACCGGGGAGCTGTTTTTT.

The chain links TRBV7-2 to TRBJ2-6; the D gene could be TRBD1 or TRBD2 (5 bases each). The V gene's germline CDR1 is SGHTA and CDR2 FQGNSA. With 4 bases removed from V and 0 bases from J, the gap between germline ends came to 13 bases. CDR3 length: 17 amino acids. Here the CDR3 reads CASSSQGRSSGANVLTF. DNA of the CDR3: TGTGCCAGCAGCTCCCAGGGACGAAGCTCTGGGGCCAACGTCCTGACTTTC.

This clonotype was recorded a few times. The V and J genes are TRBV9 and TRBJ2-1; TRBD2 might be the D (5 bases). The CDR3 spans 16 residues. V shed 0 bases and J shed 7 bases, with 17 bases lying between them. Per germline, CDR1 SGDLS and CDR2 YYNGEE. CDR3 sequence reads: CASSVGGSHWENEQFF. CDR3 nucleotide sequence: TGTGCCAGCAGCGTAGGGGGTTCGCATTGGGAGAATGAGCAGTTCTTC.

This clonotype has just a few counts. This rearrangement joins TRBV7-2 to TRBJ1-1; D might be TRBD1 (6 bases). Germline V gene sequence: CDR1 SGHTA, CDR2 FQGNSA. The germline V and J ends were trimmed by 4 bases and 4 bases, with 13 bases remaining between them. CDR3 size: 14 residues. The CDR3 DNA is TGTGCCAGCAGCTCAACAGGGTGGGGCACTGAAGCTTTCTTT. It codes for CASSSTGWGTEAFF. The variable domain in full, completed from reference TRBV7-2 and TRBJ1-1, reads GAGVSQSPSNKVTEKGKDVELRCDPISGHTALYWYRQSLGQGLEFLIYFQGNSAPDKSGLPSDRFSAERTGGSVSTLTIQRTQQEDSAVYLCASSSTGWGTEAFFGQGTRLTVV.

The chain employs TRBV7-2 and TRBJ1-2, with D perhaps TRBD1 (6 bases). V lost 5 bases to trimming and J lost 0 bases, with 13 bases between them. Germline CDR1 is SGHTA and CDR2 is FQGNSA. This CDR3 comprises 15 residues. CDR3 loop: CASSERGQTNYGYTF. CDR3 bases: TGTGCCAGCAGCGAAAGAGGACAGACTAACTATGGCTACACCTTC.

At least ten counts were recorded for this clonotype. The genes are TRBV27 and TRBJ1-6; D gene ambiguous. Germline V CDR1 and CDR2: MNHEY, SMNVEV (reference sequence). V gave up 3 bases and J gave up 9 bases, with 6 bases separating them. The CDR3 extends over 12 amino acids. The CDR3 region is CASSFISSPLHF. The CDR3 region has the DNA TGTGCCAGCAGTTTTATTTCTTCACCCCTCCACTTT.

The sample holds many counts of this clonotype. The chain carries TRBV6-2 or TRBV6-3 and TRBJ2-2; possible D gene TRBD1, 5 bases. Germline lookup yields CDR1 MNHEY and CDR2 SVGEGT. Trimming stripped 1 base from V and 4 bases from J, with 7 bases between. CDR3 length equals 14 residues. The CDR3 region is CASSYWQGTGELFF. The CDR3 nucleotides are TGTGCCAGCAGTTACTGGCAGGGCACCGGGGAGCTGTTTTTT.

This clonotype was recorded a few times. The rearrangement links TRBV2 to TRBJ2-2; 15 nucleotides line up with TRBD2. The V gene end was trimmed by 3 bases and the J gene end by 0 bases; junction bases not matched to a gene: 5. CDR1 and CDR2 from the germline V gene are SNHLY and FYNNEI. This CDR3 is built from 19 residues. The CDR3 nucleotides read TGTGCCAGCAGTGACCCGGGACTAGCGGGAGGCGCGAACACCGGGGAGCTGTTTTTT. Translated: CASSDPGLAGGANTGELFF.

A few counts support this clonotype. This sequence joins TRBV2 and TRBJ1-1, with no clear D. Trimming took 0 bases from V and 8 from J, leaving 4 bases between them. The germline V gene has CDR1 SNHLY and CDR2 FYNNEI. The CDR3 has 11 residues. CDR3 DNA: TGTGCCAGCAGTGAAGCCAGCGAAGCTTTCTTT. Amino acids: CASSEASEAFF.

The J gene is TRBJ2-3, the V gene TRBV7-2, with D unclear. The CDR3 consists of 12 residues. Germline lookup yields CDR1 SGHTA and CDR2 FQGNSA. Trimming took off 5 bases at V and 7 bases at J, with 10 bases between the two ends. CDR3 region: CASSLTGHTQYF. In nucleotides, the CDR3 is TGTGCCAGCAGCCTCACTGGGCATACGCAGTATTTT.

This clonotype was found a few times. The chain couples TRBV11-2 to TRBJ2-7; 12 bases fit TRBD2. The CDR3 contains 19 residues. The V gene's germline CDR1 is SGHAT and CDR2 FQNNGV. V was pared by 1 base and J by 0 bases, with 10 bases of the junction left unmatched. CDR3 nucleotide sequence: TGTGCCAGCAGCTTAGTTCGGTCTAGCGGGAGGGCTAGCTCCTACGAGCAGTACTTC. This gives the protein CASSLVRSSGRASSYEQYF.

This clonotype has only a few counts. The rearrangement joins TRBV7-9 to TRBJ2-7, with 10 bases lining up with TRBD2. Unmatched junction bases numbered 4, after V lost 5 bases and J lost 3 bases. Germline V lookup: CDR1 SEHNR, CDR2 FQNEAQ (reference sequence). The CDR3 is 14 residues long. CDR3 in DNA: TGTGCCAGCAGCGCGGGACTAGCGTTCTACGAGCAGTACTTC. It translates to CASSAGLAFYEQYF.

The CDR3 sequence is CSARLPSSYNSPLHF. CDR3 bases: TGCAGTGCTAGATTGCCGAGCTCCTATAATTCACCCCTCCACTTT. The chain carries TRBV20-1 and TRBJ1-6; no firm D call. Trimming shortened V by 2 bases and J by 0 bases, and 8 bases separated the two germline ends. The germline gives CDR1 DFQATT, CDR2 SNEGSKA (reference sequence). The CDR3 covers 15 residues.

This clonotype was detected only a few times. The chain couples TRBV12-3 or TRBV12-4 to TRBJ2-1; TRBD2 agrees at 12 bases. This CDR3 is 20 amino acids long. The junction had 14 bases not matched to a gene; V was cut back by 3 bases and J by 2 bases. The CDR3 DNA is TGTGCCAGCAGTTTGATTCAACTCAGAAGACTAGCGGGAGCCTACAATGAGCAGTTCTTC. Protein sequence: CASSLIQLRRLAGAYNEQFF.

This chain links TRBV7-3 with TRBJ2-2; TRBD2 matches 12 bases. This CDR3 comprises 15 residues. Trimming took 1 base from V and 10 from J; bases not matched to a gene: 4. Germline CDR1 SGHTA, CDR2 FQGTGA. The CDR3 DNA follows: TGTGCCAGCAGCTTAAATAGACTAGCGGGAGCGGAGCTGTTTTTT. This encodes CASSLNRLAGAELFF.

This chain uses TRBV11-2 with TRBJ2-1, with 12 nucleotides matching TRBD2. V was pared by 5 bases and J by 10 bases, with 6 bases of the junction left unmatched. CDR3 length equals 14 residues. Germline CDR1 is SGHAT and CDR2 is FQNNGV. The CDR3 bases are TGTGCCAGCAGCCAACTAGCGGGGGGTAGGGAGCAGTTCTTC. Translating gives CASSQLAGGREQFF.

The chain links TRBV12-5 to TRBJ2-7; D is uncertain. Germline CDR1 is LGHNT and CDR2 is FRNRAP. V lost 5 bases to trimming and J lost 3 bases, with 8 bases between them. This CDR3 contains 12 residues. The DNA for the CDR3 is TGTGCTAGTGGTCCCAGCTTCTACGAGCAGTACTTC. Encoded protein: CASGPSFYEQYF.

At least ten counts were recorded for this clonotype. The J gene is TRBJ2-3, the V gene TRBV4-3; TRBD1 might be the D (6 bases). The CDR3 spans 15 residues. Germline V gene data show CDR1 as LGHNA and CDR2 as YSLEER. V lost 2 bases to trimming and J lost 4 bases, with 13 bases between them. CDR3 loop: CASSQTGRGADTQYF. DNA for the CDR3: TGCGCCAGCAGCCAAACGGGCAGGGGAGCAGATACGCAGTATTTT.

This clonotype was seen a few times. The CDR3 bases are TGTGCCAGCAGTTTAAGATCTAGCGGGAGGGCCAAAGAGACCCAGTACTTC. Translating gives CASSLRSSGRAKETQYF. J is TRBJ2-5 and V is TRBV12-3 or TRBV12-4, with 12 bases identical to TRBD2. This CDR3 has 17 amino acids. After removal of 2 bases from V and 3 bases from J, the junction contained 7 bases not matched to a gene.

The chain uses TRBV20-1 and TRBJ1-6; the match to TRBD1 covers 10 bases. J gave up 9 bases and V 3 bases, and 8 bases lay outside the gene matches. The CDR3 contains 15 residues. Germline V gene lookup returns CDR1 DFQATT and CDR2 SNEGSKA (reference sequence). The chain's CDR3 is CSASPPGTGVSPLHF. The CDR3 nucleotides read TGCAGTGCTAGTCCCCCCGGGACAGGGGTTTCACCCCTCCACTTT.

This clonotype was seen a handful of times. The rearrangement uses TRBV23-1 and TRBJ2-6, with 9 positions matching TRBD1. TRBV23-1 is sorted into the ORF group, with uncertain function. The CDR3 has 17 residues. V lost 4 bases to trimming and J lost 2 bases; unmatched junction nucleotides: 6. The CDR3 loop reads CASSLGGTGTGANVLTF. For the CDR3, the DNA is TGCGCCAGCAGTCTAGGGGGGACAGGGACTGGGGCCAACGTCCTGACTTTC.